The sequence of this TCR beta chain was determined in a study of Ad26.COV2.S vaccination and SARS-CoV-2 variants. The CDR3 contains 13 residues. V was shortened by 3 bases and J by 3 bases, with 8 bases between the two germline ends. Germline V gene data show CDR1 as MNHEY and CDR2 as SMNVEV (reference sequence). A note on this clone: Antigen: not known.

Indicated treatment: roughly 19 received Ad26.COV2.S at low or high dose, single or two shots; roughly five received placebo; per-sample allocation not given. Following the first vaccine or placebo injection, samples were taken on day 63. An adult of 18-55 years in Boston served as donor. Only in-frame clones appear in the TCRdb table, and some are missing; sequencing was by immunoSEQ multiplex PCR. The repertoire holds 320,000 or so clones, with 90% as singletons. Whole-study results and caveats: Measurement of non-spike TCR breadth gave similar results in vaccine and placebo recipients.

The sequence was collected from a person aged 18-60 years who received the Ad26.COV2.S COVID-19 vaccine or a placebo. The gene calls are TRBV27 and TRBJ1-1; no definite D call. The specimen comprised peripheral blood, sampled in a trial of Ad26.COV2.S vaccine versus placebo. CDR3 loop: CASSLAGYTEAFF. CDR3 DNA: TGTGCCAGCAGTTTGGCGGGGTACACTGAAGCTTTCTTT.